The clone carrying this T cell receptor (beta chain) showed up just once. The CDR3 extends over 13 amino acids. V shed 4 bases and J shed 10 bases, with 11 bases lying between them. The germline CDR1 and CDR2 sequences are LNHDA and SQIVND (reference sequence). The source of the sample is a study of blood T cell repertoires in COVID-19. Using immunoSEQ multiplex PCR, the repertoire was profiled, and TCRdb retains in-frame clones only, with some absent. The table lists roughly 200,000 clones, 60% to 85% of them singletons. This receptor was identified in a woman aged 50 to 60 with active or convalescent COVID-19. The chain uses TRBV19 and TRBJ1-6; the D is unclear. Sequencing input: peripheral blood. In nucleotides, the CDR3 is TGTGCCAGTAGTACGTCGGGTCCGTCACCCCTCCACTTT. It codes for CASSTSGPSPLHF.